The 20 T cell receptor beta chains given below trace back to one sample, sequenced in a study of molecular identifiers for immune sequencing clone quantification. Using its own MiXCR run on the PCR reads, TCRdb lists one record per CDR3 protein. The table has over 600,000 distinct CDR3 sequences, less than 20% seen once; the top ten hold roughly 0.9%. Sequenced sample: naive CD8+ T cells from blood, with Jurkat cell RNA spiked in. As to subset: FACS-sorted CD8+CD4-CCR7+CD45RA+ naive T cells. The source is a human donor in good health. Some libraries in this study had Jurkat cell RNA spiked in.

This clonotype was observed a handful of times. The rearrangement joins TRBV12-3 or TRBV12-4 to TRBJ2-1; 9 bases match TRBD1. Trimming cost V 4 bases and J 2 bases; bases outside gene matches: 3. This CDR3 spans 15 amino acids. The CDR3 DNA reads as TGTGCCAGCAGTTCCCGACAGGGGGCCTACAATGAGCAGTTCTTC. Protein sequence: CASSSRQGAYNEQFF.

This chain links TRBV12-3 or TRBV12-4 with TRBJ2-2, with 7 positions matching TRBD1. This CDR3 spans 15 amino acids. The trim removed 3 bases at V and 2 bases at J, leaving 3 bases unmatched. The chain's CDR3 is CASSLGQFNTGELFF. The DNA of the CDR3 is TGTGCCAGCAGTTTGGGACAGTTCAACACCGGGGAGCTGTTTTTT.

This clonotype was counted only a few times. The J gene is TRBJ2-5, the V gene TRBV19; D tentatively fits TRBD1 or TRBD2 (5 bases each). This CDR3 region has 15 residues. Germline CDR1 and CDR2: LNHDA and SQIVND (reference sequence). Trimming pared 6 bases from V and 1 base from J, leaving 15 bases between. DNA for the CDR3: TGTGCCAGTAGAGTGACAACGAGGGGCCAAGAGACCCAGTACTTC. Amino acid sequence: CASRVTTRGQETQYF.

The sample holds many counts of this clonotype. The rearrangement links TRBV29-1 to TRBJ2-7, with D perhaps matching TRBD1 or TRBD2 (5 bases each). Trimming shortened V by 4 bases and J by 6 bases, and 13 bases separated the two germline ends. The CDR3 contains 12 residues. Germline V gives CDR1 SQVTM, CDR2 ANQGSEA. For the CDR3, the DNA is TGCAGCGTTGCAGAGGGGTTGCGCGAGCAGTACTTC. This gives the protein CSVAEGLREQYF.

Worth noting for this clonotype: A clone one base away is much larger, so this may be a read error. The rearrangement links TRBV11-2 to TRBJ1-4, with D possibly matching TRBD1 (6 bases). V lost 5 bases to trimming and J lost 5 bases, with 21 bases between them. Germline V gives CDR1 SGHAT, CDR2 FQNNGV. The CDR3 length is 17 residues. The CDR3: CASSLPGRGAINEKLFF. DNA for the CDR3: TGTGCCAGCAGCCTCCCGGGACGGGGGGCGATAAATGAAAAACTGTTTTTT.

Regarding this clonotype: At one of its ends the junction is not consistent with the germline gene, which may arise from a read error. The chain joins TRBV3-1 to TRBJ1-2; D unclear. CDR3 size: 15 residues. Germline CDR1 and CDR2: LGHDT and YNNKEL (reference sequence). CDR3 DNA: TGTGTCAGCAGCCAAGAAACGTACCGGCTCTATGGCTACACCTTC. Translating gives CVSSQETYRLYGYTF.

The gene calls are TRBV29-1 and TRBJ2-7; D tentatively reads TRBD1 or TRBD2 (5 bases each). The germline V gene encodes CDR1 SQVTM and CDR2 ANQGSEA. Between the trimmed V and J ends, which lost 5 bases and 3 bases, there was a span of 20 bases. This CDR3 is built from 15 residues. The CDR3 bases are TGCAGCGTTATTAGCCCAGTGGGGGTGCTCTACGAGCAGTACTTC. Translating gives CSVISPVGVLYEQYF.

This clonotype was seen many times. This chain uses TRBV29-1 with TRBJ2-2; 10 bases match TRBD1. The CDR3 is made up of 15 amino acids. CDR1 SQVTM and CDR2 ANQGSEA come from the germline V gene. The junction had 5 bases not matched to a gene; V was cut back by 0 bases and J by 7 bases. For the CDR3, the DNA is TGCAGCGTTGAAGATCCGGACAGGGGGGTCGGGGAGCTGTTTTTT. This translates into CSVEDPDRGVGELFF.

At least ten counts were recorded for this clonotype. V gene TRBV19 combines with J gene TRBJ1-1; D call uncertain. CDR1 is LNHDA, CDR2 SQIVND, per germline (reference sequence). The ends were cut back, 3 bases at V and 4 bases at J, with 12 bases in the middle. The CDR3 length is 14 residues. CDR3: CASSIVGSGTEAFF. DNA of the CDR3: TGTGCCAGTAGTATTGTGGGCTCGGGCACTGAAGCTTTCTTT.

This clonotype was recorded many times. The chain carries TRBV30 and TRBJ1-1, with D unclear. CDR3 size: 12 residues. In germline, CDR1 is GTSNPN, CDR2 SVGIG (reference sequence). V lost 4 bases, J lost 5 bases, and 11 bases lay in between. The CDR3 coding sequence is TGTGCCTGGAACGACGGAGGGACTGAAGCTTTCTTT. Translation: CAWNDGGTEAFF.

Concerning this clonotype itself: A much larger clone sits a single nucleotide away, making a read error possible. V is TRBV12-3 or TRBV12-4 and J is TRBJ2-5; D ambiguous. The CDR3 extends over 17 amino acids. For the CDR3, the DNA is TGTGCCAGCAGTACAATCCACCGGTCAATATTGCCAGAGACCCAGCACTTC. It encodes CASSTIHRSILPETQHF.

A few counts support this clonotype. The V gene is TRBV24-1, the J gene TRBJ2-1, with 7 bases that match TRBD1. Germline values: CDR1 KGHDR, CDR2 SFDVKD. Trimming cost V 5 bases and J 6 bases; bases outside gene matches: 6. The CDR3 covers 14 residues. The CDR3 region is CATSATGPPNEQFF. CDR3 sequence (DNA): TGTGCCACCAGTGCGACAGGGCCCCCCAATGAGCAGTTCTTC.

This clonotype came up many times. This sequence joins TRBV28 and TRBJ2-5; 8 nucleotides line up with TRBD2. The trim removed 3 bases at V and 0 bases at J, leaving 15 bases unmatched. This CDR3 is 19 amino acids long. Germline CDR1 reads MDHEN; CDR2 reads SYDVKM. CDR3 loop: CASSFGPLGGGGNQETQYF. The CDR3 coding sequence is TGTGCCAGCAGTTTCGGCCCCCTCGGGGGCGGGGGGAACCAAGAGACCCAGTACTTC.

This clonotype was detected only a few times. V is TRBV4-3 and J is TRBJ2-7; 8 bases fit TRBD2. V shed 1 base and J 4 bases; nucleotides not matched to a gene: 6. The CDR3 sequence is 15 residues long. Per germline, CDR1 LGHNA and CDR2 YSLEER. The DNA for the CDR3 is TGCGCCAGCAGCCAAGGTTTGCGGGAGGTATACGAGCAGTACTTC. Encoded protein: CASSQGLREVYEQYF.

Comments on this clonotype: This could be a read error, since a much larger clone is one nucleotide away. The rearrangement links TRBV4-3 to TRBJ2-2; TRBD2 agrees at 8 bases. J lost 6 bases, V lost 1 base, and 10 bases had no gene match. CDR1 LGHNA and CDR2 YSLEER come from the germline V gene. This CDR3 has 17 residues. The CDR3 DNA reads as TGCGCCAGCAGCCAAGGAACAGCGGGAGTTGCAGCCGGGGAGCTGTTTTTT. Translating it yields CASSQGTAGVAAGELFF.

To note about this clonotype: This clone may be a read error of a much larger clone one base away. Given the absence of the conserved phenylalanine or tryptophan at the CDR3 end, a read error is likely. The chain joins TRBV4-3 to TRBJ2-3; 8 nucleotides match TRBD2. After removal of 5 bases from V and 4 bases from J, the junction contained 11 bases not matched to a gene. The CDR3 is 16 residues long. Germline lookup yields CDR1 LGHNA and CDR2 YSLEER. CDR3 region: CASSGYQRESPDTQYL. CDR3 DNA: TGCGCCAGCAGCGGATACCAGCGGGAGTCCCCAGATACGCAGTATCTT.

As concerns this clonotype: One base away lies a much larger clone, so this may be a sequencing read error. J is TRBJ1-5 and V is TRBV19; no clear D. Germline CDR1 reads LNHDA; CDR2 reads SQIVND (reference sequence). V lost 3 bases and J lost 2, with 14 bases in between. CDR3 size: 16 residues. The DNA for the CDR3 is TGTGCCAGTAGTATGGATGAGTGGCGGGGCAATCAGCCCCAGCATTTT. Translating gives CASSMDEWRGNQPQHF. The variable domain in full, completed from reference TRBV19 and TRBJ1-5, reads DGGITQSPKYLFRKEGQNVTLSCEQNLNHDAMYWYRQDPGQGLRLIYYSQIVNDFQKGDIAEGYSVSREKKESFPLTVTSAQKNPTAFYLCASSMDEWRGNQPQHFGDGTRLSIL.

The V and J genes are TRBV5-1 and TRBJ2-1; 12 nucleotides line up with TRBD2. Germline CDR1 SGHRS, CDR2 YFSETQ. Trimming took 3 bases from V and 7 from J; bases not matched to a gene: 5. CDR3 length: 15 residues. Here the CDR3 reads CASSSSSGRVNEQFF. CDR3 nucleotides: TGCGCCAGCAGCTCCTCTAGCGGGAGGGTGAATGAGCAGTTCTTC.

The table lists this clonotype with many counts. The chain is built from TRBV11-1 and TRBJ2-7, with TRBD1 as a possible D gene (6 bases). The germline V gene encodes CDR1 SGHAT and CDR2 FQDESV (reference sequence). V was clipped by 4 bases and J by 6 bases, with 16 bases between them. The CDR3 has 14 amino acids. CDR3 residues: CASSSQGMGVEQYF. The CDR3 DNA sequence: TGTGCCAGCAGCTCCCAGGGGATGGGGGTCGAGCAGTACTTC.

This clonotype occurred many times. The chain carries TRBV27 and TRBJ2-7, with 9 nucleotides matching TRBD1. V was clipped by 1 base and J by 5 bases; unmatched bases: 3. The CDR3 length is 14 residues. Germline values: CDR1 MNHEY, CDR2 SMNVEV (reference sequence). Here the CDR3 DNA reads TGTGCCAGCAGTTTATGGGGACAGGGTAACGAGCAGTACTTC. As protein: CASSLWGQGNEQYF.